Listed here are 30 T cell receptor beta chains from one sample, sequenced in a study of blood T cells in healthy people across ages. Sample-barcoded 5' priming and a J-beta primer mix drove a second PCR of roughly 6 to 12 cycles. TCRdb reprocessed the 5' RACE reads via MiXCR and lists one record per CDR3 protein. The sample comprises approximately 1,000,000 distinct CDR3 sequences, 35% to 55% of which are singletons, and approximately 17% rests with the top ten. Sequenced: blood. Receptor source: a woman aged 55-70 years in good health.

This clonotype has a handful of counts. This chain connects TRBV6-6 to TRBJ2-5; D may be TRBD1 (6 bases). The germline V and J ends were trimmed by 6 bases and 4 bases, with 9 bases remaining between them. CDR3 length equals 12 residues. Germline V gives CDR1 MNHNY, CDR2 SVGAGI (reference sequence). The CDR3 DNA is TGTGCCAGCAGGAGGGACACAGAGACCCAGTACTTC. It yields the protein CASRRDTETQYF.

Of note for this clonotype: Sequence at one end of the junction differs from germline and may be a read error. The chain is built from TRBV6-6 and TRBJ2-7, with a possible D match to TRBD1 (6 bases). Germline V lookup: CDR1 MNHNY, CDR2 SVGAGI (reference sequence). This CDR3 contains 14 residues. In DNA form, the CDR3 reads TGTGCCAACAGTGGACCCCAGGGGCCCTACGAGCAGTACTTC. Amino acids: CANSGPQGPYEQYF.

This clonotype was observed a handful of times. The chain joins TRBV20-1 to TRBJ2-7; D possibly corresponds to TRBD2 (6 bases). This CDR3 is 18 amino acids long. V was shortened by 1 base and J by 0 bases, with 22 bases between the two germline ends. CDR1 DFQATT and CDR2 SNEGSKA come from the germline V gene (reference sequence). In DNA, the CDR3 is TGCAGTGCTAGAGCGCTTCCAGGAGGGACGGCATACTCCTACGAGCAGTACTTC. Protein: CSARALPGGTAYSYEQYF.

The chain couples TRBV7-9 to TRBJ2-7, with unresolved D. The ends were cut back, 5 bases at V and 5 bases at J, with 7 bases in the middle. CDR1 is SEHNR, CDR2 FQNEAQ, per germline (reference sequence). The CDR3 runs 11 residues. CDR3: CASSKRDEQYF. The CDR3 bases are TGTGCCAGCAGCAAAAGGGACGAGCAGTACTTC.

The chain combines TRBV7-9 with TRBJ2-5, with D unresolved. The DNA end lines up better with TRBJ2-7; the J call may be wrong. The CDR3 consists of 16 residues. Germline V lookup: CDR1 SEHNR, CDR2 FQNEAQ (reference sequence). CDR3 amino acids: CASSPELGLKLHEQYF. The CDR3, as DNA: TGTGCCAGCAGCCCCGAATTAGGTCTGAAACTCCACGAGCAGTACTTC.

This clonotype was seen a few times. V gene TRBV12-3 or TRBV12-4 combines with J gene TRBJ2-7; TRBD1 might be the D (5 bases). This CDR3 is 15 amino acids long. Trimming took 7 bases from V and 2 from J, leaving 18 bases between them. The CDR3 coding sequence is TGTGCCAGCAATGAAGGACACCAAGGGCCCTACGAGCAGTACTTC. This translates into CASNEGHQGPYEQYF.

This clonotype was counted a few times. V and J are TRBV20-1 and TRBJ2-7; 11 nucleotides line up with TRBD2. V trimming: 4 bases; J trimming: 3 bases; junction bases outside the gene matches: 5. Germline V lookup: CDR1 DFQATT, CDR2 SNEGSKA (reference sequence). The CDR3 has 14 amino acids. CDR3 nucleotides: TGCAGTGCTACTCGACTAGCGGGAAACTACGAGCAGTACTTC. Translation gives CSATRLAGNYEQYF.

Comments on this clonotype: A clone one base away is much larger, so this may be a read error. The V and J genes are TRBV20-1 and TRBJ1-2; no clear D gene. Germline lookup yields CDR1 DFQATT and CDR2 SNEGSKA (reference sequence). This CDR3 contains 12 residues. The CDR3 DNA reads TGCAGTGCTAGGGAGGGTTCCTATGGCCACACCTTC. Its translation: CSAREGSYGHTF.

In the case of this clonotype: A read error may explain this, as a much larger clone is one base away. The chain joins TRBV12-3 or TRBV12-4 to TRBJ2-5; D is unclear. The ends were cut back, 5 bases at V and 11 bases at J, with 15 bases in the middle. The CDR3 sequence is 12 residues long. The CDR3 region has the DNA TGTGCCAGCAGTCGGCAGAAGGTTGAGCAGTACTTC. It translates to CASSRQKVEQYF.

The chain is built from TRBV7-2 and TRBJ2-6; D is perhaps TRBD1 or TRBD2 (5 bases each). The germline V gene has CDR1 SGHTA and CDR2 FQGNSA. This CDR3 is built from 19 residues. V gave up 6 bases and J gave up 0 bases, with 21 bases separating them. The CDR3 here is CASSRRAGTSASGANVLTF. The DNA of the CDR3 is TGTGCCAGCAGTCGTCGTGCCGGGACGAGTGCCTCTGGGGCCAACGTCCTGACTTTC.

Comment on this clonotype: Relative to the germline gene, one junction end is altered; a read error may explain this. The CDR3 coding sequence is TGTGCCGGCAGCGTAGCGTTGGGGGGTTCCTACGAGCAGTACTTC. It yields the protein CAGSVALGGSYEQYF. V is TRBV9 and J is TRBJ2-7, with a possible D match to TRBD2 (6 bases). Per germline, CDR1 SGDLS and CDR2 YYNGEE. There are 15 residues in the CDR3.

This chain joins TRBV11-2 and TRBJ2-3; D is perhaps TRBD2 (5 bases). The germline V gene encodes CDR1 SGHAT and CDR2 FQNNGV. The CDR3 contains 15 residues. The V gene lost 1 base and the J gene lost 2 bases, with 10 bases spanning the gap. The CDR3: CASSLGADTTDTQYF. Written as DNA, the CDR3 is TGTGCCAGCAGCTTAGGAGCGGATACCACAGATACGCAGTATTTT.

The V call is TRBV9, the J call TRBJ1-6; the D is unclear. Between the trimmed V and J ends, which lost 3 bases and 8 bases, there was a span of 15 bases. The CDR3 totals 15 residues. Germline V lookup: CDR1 SGDLS, CDR2 YYNGEE. CDR3 nucleotides: TGTGCCAGCAGCGGTTTGGAGGGCGGGTATTCACCCCTCCACTTT. Its protein product is CASSGLEGGYSPLHF.

This chain joins TRBV29-1 and TRBJ1-1, with D unresolved. CDR3 length: 13 residues. Germline V gene lookup returns CDR1 SQVTM and CDR2 ANQGSEA. Between the trimmed V and J ends, which lost 4 bases and 0 bases, there was a span of 9 bases. The CDR3 DNA follows: TGCAGCGTTGCCAGCGCAATGAACACTGAAGCTTTCTTT. Protein sequence: CSVASAMNTEAFF.

The chain recombines TRBV12-3 or TRBV12-4 with TRBJ2-7; 7 bases align to TRBD1. Trimming at V came to 6 bases and at J to 1 base, leaving 6 bases not matched to a gene. This CDR3 region has 14 residues. For the CDR3, the DNA is TGTGCCAGCAGACAGGGGCCGGCTTCCTACGAGCAGTACTTC. Its protein product is CASRQGPASYEQYF.

The chain links TRBV29-1 to TRBJ2-1, with D possibly matching TRBD1 (5 bases). Germline CDR1 and CDR2: SQVTM and ANQGSEA. CDR3 length: 15 amino acids. Between the trimmed V and J ends, which lost 3 bases and 0 bases, there was a span of 12 bases. CDR3 amino acids: CSVDAQGLSYNEQFF. CDR3 DNA: TGCAGCGTTGATGCTCAGGGCCTCTCCTACAATGAGCAGTTCTTC.

Notes on this clonotype: One junction end disagrees with the germline gene, perhaps due to a read error. The gene calls are TRBV5-1 and TRBJ1-1; D may be TRBD1 (6 bases). The CDR3 runs to 14 residues. CDR1 and CDR2 (germline): SGHRS, YFSETQ. CDR3 residues: CASTWTVWDTEAFF. CDR3 in DNA: TGCGCCAGCACCTGGACAGTTTGGGACACGGAAGCTTTCTTT.

The sample holds a few counts of this clonotype. CDR3 amino acids: CASSFPGVNTEAFF. The DNA of the CDR3 is TGTGCCAGCAGTTTTCCAGGGGTGAACACTGAAGCTTTCTTT. The rearrangement joins TRBV28 to TRBJ1-1; tentatively, D is TRBD1 (6 bases). This CDR3 has 14 amino acids. The germline CDR1 and CDR2 sequences are MDHEN and SYDVKM. Between the trimmed V and J ends, which lost 3 bases and 0 bases, there was a span of 8 bases.

The chain combines TRBV6-2 or TRBV6-3 with TRBJ1-5, with 7 bases matching TRBD1. The trim removed 2 bases at V and 7 bases at J, leaving 8 bases unmatched. Germline V gives CDR1 MNHEY, CDR2 SVGEGT. This CDR3 spans 15 amino acids. The CDR3 region has the DNA TGTGCCAGCAGTTACGCGAACAGGGGACGACAGCCCCAGCATTTT. Translated, it gives CASSYANRGRQPQHF.

A single count supports this clonotype. The genes are TRBV27 and TRBJ1-6, with no clear D. Trimming pared 7 bases from V and 6 bases from J, leaving 13 bases between. The CDR3 has 14 amino acids. Germline loops: CDR1 MNHEY, CDR2 SMNVEV (reference sequence). CDR3 nucleotides: TGTGCCAGCACGGAGGGCAGAATTAATTCACCCCTCCACTTT. Translation: CASTEGRINSPLHF.

There are a few counts of this clonotype. The gene calls are TRBV29-1 and TRBJ2-7; TRBD1 matches 7 bases. The V and J ends lost 7 bases and 3 bases, in that order; junction bases with no gene match: 6. There are 12 residues in the CDR3. From germline, CDR1 is SQVTM and CDR2 ANQGSEA. The CDR3 loop is CSAGTDLYEQYF. CDR3 nucleotide sequence: TGCAGCGCGGGGACAGACCTCTACGAGCAGTACTTC.

The chain carries TRBV9 and TRBJ2-5; 14 bases align to TRBD2. Germline lookup yields CDR1 SGDLS and CDR2 YYNGEE. The V and J ends lost 4 bases and 4 bases, in that order; junction bases with no gene match: 9. This CDR3 is 17 amino acids long. CDR3 residues: CASSLGTSGSSRETQYF. The CDR3 nucleotides read TGTGCCAGCAGCCTCGGGACTAGCGGGAGTAGTAGAGAGACCCAGTACTTC.

The rearrangement joins TRBV27 to TRBJ2-7, with D hard to call. This CDR3 region has 13 residues. Trimming took off 5 bases at V and 6 bases at J, with 14 bases between the two ends. Per the germline V gene, CDR1 is MNHEY and CDR2 is SMNVEV (reference sequence). DNA for the CDR3: TGTGCCAGCAGTCTCCTAGGGTTACGCGAGCAGTACTTC. This gives the protein CASSLLGLREQYF.

The chain combines TRBV28 with TRBJ1-2; 7 bases are shared with TRBD1. CDR3 size: 12 residues. The germline V gene has CDR1 MDHEN and CDR2 SYDVKM. The V gene end was trimmed by 3 bases and the J gene end by 8 bases; junction bases not matched to a gene: 3. DNA for the CDR3: TGTGCCAGCAGTTTCGTACAGGGGGGCTACACCTTC. As protein: CASSFVQGGYTF.

This clonotype has more than one count but fewer than ten. The chain recombines TRBV29-1 with TRBJ2-3; a possible D gene is TRBD2 (6 bases). V was cut by 1 base and J by 3 bases, with 20 bases left in between. This CDR3 has 17 residues. Germline CDR1 SQVTM, CDR2 ANQGSEA. This chain's CDR3 is CSVEGPTGVLDTDTQYF. DNA for the CDR3: TGCAGCGTTGAAGGACCGACGGGAGTCTTGGATACAGATACGCAGTATTTT.

This clonotype appeared a few times. This chain links TRBV6-6 with TRBJ2-7; weak D call: TRBD2 (5 bases). The CDR3 length is 13 residues. Trimming removed 0 bases at V and 4 bases at J, with 7 bases between. CDR1 and CDR2 (germline): MNHNY, SVGAGI (reference sequence). CDR3 sequence (DNA): TGTGCCAGCAGTTACTCGAGGGATTACGAGCAGTACTTC. Its protein is CASSYSRDYEQYF.

The rearrangement uses TRBV15 and TRBJ2-1, with TRBD2 matching over 9 bases. This CDR3 comprises 15 residues. Germline CDR1 LNHNV, CDR2 YYDKDF (reference sequence). Trimming cost V 2 bases and J 5 bases; bases outside gene matches: 4. The CDR3 sequence is CATSRTRLADNEQFF. CDR3 in DNA: TGTGCCACCAGCAGAACGAGACTAGCGGACAATGAGCAGTTCTTC.

This clonotype was seen a handful of times. The chain employs TRBV2 and TRBJ2-7; TRBD2 matches at 11 bases. The V gene's germline CDR1 is SNHLY and CDR2 FYNNEI. The CDR3 extends over 17 amino acids. V lost 3 bases to trimming and J lost 4 bases; unmatched junction nucleotides: 11. DNA for the CDR3: TGTGCCAGCAGTGAGGGTTTGGGACTAGCGGCCAGTTACGAGCAGTACTTC. Its translation: CASSEGLGLAASYEQYF.

The table lists this clonotype with a few counts. CDR3 loop: CASSPGTAFIGANVLTF. CDR3 in DNA: TGTGCCAGCAGTCCCGGGACAGCCTTCATTGGGGCCAACGTCCTGACTTTC. The genes are TRBV12-3 or TRBV12-4 and TRBJ2-6; 7 nucleotides agree with TRBD1. The CDR3 extends over 17 amino acids. The V and J ends lost 5 bases and 3 bases, in that order; junction bases with no gene match: 10.

This rearrangement joins TRBV30 to TRBJ2-7; 9 positions agree with TRBD2. J gave up 3 bases and V 2 bases, and 5 bases lay outside the gene matches. This CDR3 contains 14 residues. Germline loops: CDR1 GTSNPN, CDR2 SVGIG (reference sequence). The CDR3 region is CAWSISGGGYEQYF. In nucleotides, the CDR3 is TGTGCCTGGAGTATTAGCGGGGGTGGCTACGAGCAGTACTTC. Together with reference TRBV30 and TRBJ2-7, the CDR3 gives the full variable domain: SQTIHQWPATLVQPVGSPLSLECTVEGTSNPNLYWYRQAAGRGLQLLFYSVGIGQISSEVPQNLSASRPQDRQFILSSKKLLLSDSGFYLCAWSISGGGYEQYFGPGTRLTVT.